Given below is one T cell receptor beta chain in context. Per the authors' pipeline: By means of reference gene primer amplification, nucleated cell counts were estimated. Only in-frame clones appear in the TCRdb table, and some are missing; sequencing was by immunoSEQ multiplex PCR. V and J calls and clone size are given by that table; D and trimming were obtained from the DNA. The table lists about 75,000 clones, 75% to 85% of them singletons. V lost 3 bases to trimming and J lost 5 bases, with 16 bases between them. The length of the CDR3 is 15 residues. The germline gives CDR1 KGHSH, CDR2 LQKENI. This entry belongs to a study of blood T cell repertoires in COVID-19. The wider study: Sites across the United States, Italy and Spain contributed samples from acute and convalescent COVID-19. Sample material is recorded as cDNA or gDNA derived from T cells, B-cell-depleted T cells, or PBMCs.

This chain links TRBV18 with TRBJ2-5, with D maybe TRBD1 (5 bases). The sequencing sample was made of peripheral blood. This sequence was found in a woman aged 45-65 years with acute or convalescent COVID-19. Here the CDR3 reads CASSPQGASPETQYF. CDR3 nucleotide sequence: TGTGCCAGCTCACCCCAAGGGGCGTCTCCGGAGACCCAGTACTTC.